Shown below are 9 T cell receptor beta chains from a single sample sequenced in a study of blood T cell repertoires in COVID-19. TCRdb's table, derived via immunoSEQ multiplex PCR, lists solely in-frame clones and lacks some. This repertoire shows under 350,000 clones, about 86% found once; its top ten account for around 4.2%. Sequencing was done on a sample of PBMCs or T cells enriched from blood (not recorded which). These receptors were collected from a woman between 40 and 55 years old with acute COVID-19.

This chain joins TRBV10-3 and TRBJ2-3; TRBD2 aligns across 7 bases. Losses at the gene ends were 3 bases for V and 2 bases for J; bases not matched to a gene: 8. This CDR3 contains 16 residues. CDR1 ENHRY and CDR2 SYGVKD come from the germline V gene. Here the CDR3 reads CAISDRLAEHTDTQYF. The CDR3 DNA sequence: TGTGCCATCAGTGATCGACTAGCAGAACACACAGATACGCAGTATTTT.

The chain joins TRBV28 to TRBJ1-1; 9 positions match TRBD1. Trimming removed 6 bases from V and 5 bases from J; junction bases left unmatched: 10. This CDR3 is built from 15 residues. Germline V gene sequence: CDR1 MDHEN, CDR2 SYDVKM. CDR3 region: CASSSTGTGLTEAFF. The CDR3 DNA is TGTGCCAGCAGCTCCACCGGGACAGGGTTAACTGAAGCTTTCTTT.

The chain joins TRBV19 to TRBJ2-7; 8 bases line up with TRBD2. V dropped 0 bases and J dropped 0; count of bases not matched to a gene: 1. CDR3 length: 15 amino acids. Germline V gives CDR1 LNHDA, CDR2 SQIVND (reference sequence). CDR3 protein: CASSIEAGVSYEQYF. CDR3 in DNA: TGTGCCAGTAGTATAGAAGCGGGAGTCTCCTACGAGCAGTACTTC.

The rearrangement uses TRBV7-8 and TRBJ2-5; D not certain. V lost 1 base to trimming and J lost 0 bases, with 12 bases between them. Germline CDR1 SGHVS, CDR2 FQNEAQ. The CDR3 totals 16 residues. In DNA, the CDR3 is TGTGCCAGCAGCTTAGGAGTCTACCCCTACCAAGAGACCCAGTACTTC. Amino acid sequence: CASSLGVYPYQETQYF.

This clone appeared once. The J gene is TRBJ2-5, the V gene TRBV7-9, with 10 bases matching TRBD1. This CDR3 region has 14 residues. V shed 2 bases, J shed 6 bases, and the junction held 3 bases outside the gene matches. Germline V CDR1 and CDR2: SEHNR, FQNEAQ (reference sequence). CDR3 bases: TGTGCCAGCAGCTTATCGACAGGGGGCCAGACCCAGTACTTC. Translation: CASSLSTGGQTQYF.

The chain carries TRBV2 and TRBJ1-5; D gene uncertain. Trimming cost V 5 bases and J 0 bases, with 5 bases left between them. Germline CDR1 SNHLY, CDR2 FYNNEI. The CDR3 length is 13 residues. The CDR3 coding sequence is TGTGCCAGCAGTCAGGATAGCAATCAGCCCCAGCATTTT. Translating gives CASSQDSNQPQHF.

The chain joins TRBV7-9 to TRBJ2-1, with D maybe TRBD2 (6 bases). V lost 1 base to trimming and J lost 7 bases, with 11 bases between them. The CDR3 length is 14 residues. Per germline, CDR1 SEHNR and CDR2 FQNEAQ (reference sequence). CDR3 residues: CASSLGRGLNEQFF. The DNA of the CDR3 is TGTGCCAGCAGCTTAGGGCGGGGTCTGAATGAGCAGTTCTTC. Looking up the rest from reference TRBV7-9 and TRBJ2-1 gives the full variable domain: DTGVSQNPRHKITKRGQNVTFRCDPISEHNRLYWYRQTLGQGPEFLTYFQNEAQLEKSRLLSDRFSAERPKGSFSTLEIQRTEQGDSAMYLCASSLGRGLNEQFFGPGTRLTVL.

This clone is a singleton in its sample. This chain joins TRBV5-1 and TRBJ1-3, with TRBD1 matching 8 bases. CDR1 SGHRS and CDR2 YFSETQ come from the germline V gene. There are 14 residues in the CDR3. V gave up 4 bases and J gave up 11 bases; unmatched junction bases: 11. In nucleotides, the CDR3 is TGCGCCAGCAGCACCGAGACAGGGGTAGGGCCCATATATTTT. Its translation is CASSTETGVGPIYF.

The rearrangement links TRBV9 to TRBJ2-1; TRBD2 agrees at 10 bases. Germline-derived CDR1 and CDR2 are SGDLS and YYNGEE. This CDR3 comprises 16 residues. After removal of 8 bases from V and 8 bases from J, the junction contained 16 bases not matched to a gene. As DNA, the CDR3 is TGTGCCAGGTACCGGGTTAGCGGGGGGACGTGGGATGAGCAGTTCTTC. Protein: CARYRVSGGTWDEQFF.